The present TCR beta chain was sequenced within a study of cytomegalovirus exposure and HLA in healthy donors. Study-level information: The study placed around 80% of its roughly 430 genotyped donors in the Caucasian-associated ancestry cluster. Overall study findings and caveats: Some TCR beta chains (roughly 150 of them) were listed as cytomegalovirus-associated. 87-base-pair reads could not separate some V segments, including TRBV6-2 and TRBV6-3. An analysis that was carried out later associated 16,951 TCR beta sequences with HLA alleles at 0.05 false discovery rate.

The CDR3 sequence is 15 residues long. Germline-derived CDR1 and CDR2 are MRHNA and SNTAGT. V lost 2 bases, J lost 10 bases, and 19 bases lay in between. On this clone itself: The antigen remains undetermined.

PCR primers comprised 60 Vbeta and 13 Jbeta primers. Some clones are missing from TCRdb's copy, which holds only in-frame ones; the method was immunoSEQ multiplex PCR. The sample includes about 86,000 clones, about two thirds of them seen just once. Sequenced material: PBMCs. The sequence derives from a man between 60 and 75 years old in good health and CMV-seronegative. The chain has TRBV6-4 and TRBJ2-3, with D maybe TRBD2 (5 bases). CDR3 protein: CASSDEPSSGNAQYF. DNA for the CDR3: TGTGCCAGCAGTGACGAGCCATCATCCGGGAATGCGCAGTATTTT.